This TCR beta chain was recovered during a study of response to subunit inactivated influenza vaccine. Details on this clonotype: Its antigen is unknown.

From germline, CDR1 is SGHTA and CDR2 FQGNSA. V lost 2 bases and J lost 3, with 8 bases in between. The CDR3 covers 14 residues. TCRdb independently ran MiXCR on the RT-PCR reads; one entry per CDR3 protein. The sample records 300,000 to 350,000 distinct CDR3 sequences, around 20% being singletons. Study-level findings and limits: The study's authors posited that every seasonal influenza vaccination enlists few new T cells.

This sequence was found in a man aged 50 to 75 who received an inactivated influenza vaccine. The chain carries TRBV7-2 and TRBJ1-3; no clear D gene. The input for sequencing was PBMCs from blood, taken less than 22 months after vaccination. CDR3 sequence reads: CASSLMALGNTIYF. CDR3 bases: TGTGCCAGCAGCTTAATGGCGCTTGGAAACACCATATATTTT.